This TCR beta chain was recorded in a study of blood T cell repertoires in COVID-19. Study in general: T cells, B-cell-depleted T cells, or PBMCs supplied cDNA or gDNA.

Some clones are missing from TCRdb's copy, which holds only in-frame ones; the method was immunoSEQ multiplex PCR. This table has 150,000 to 200,000 clones, more than 75% appearing once. This clone has more than one count but fewer than ten. The same CDR3 arises from other DNA sequences in this sample as well. Per germline, CDR1 MNHEY and CDR2 SMNVEV (reference sequence). This CDR3 is built from 15 residues. Trimming cost V 3 bases and J 2 bases; bases outside gene matches: 3. Sequenced: peripheral blood. V is TRBV27 and J is TRBJ2-1; TRBD2 matches at 8 bases. The receptor's source is a man between 18 and 29 years old with active or convalescent COVID-19. CDR3 loop: CASSLSGRAYNEQFF. The CDR3 DNA reads TGTGCCAGCAGTTTGAGCGGGAGAGCCTACAATGAGCAGTTCTTC.